This TCR beta chain was identified in a study of shared clonotypes between healthy human individuals. Whole-study context: Contributing individuals were a couple of females and three males aged 18 to 49.

Note on this clone: Its cognate antigen is unknown.

V was trimmed by 6 bases and J by 6 bases, leaving 17 bases between them. CDR1 and CDR2 (germline): MNHEY, SVGAGI. CDR3 length: 14 amino acids. Study-wide findings and caveats: Around 5.4% of naive CD4 clonotypes were common to a few donors.

The method was immunoSEQ multiplex PCR; TCRdb's version includes in-frame clones alone and lacks a portion of them. This table has 300,000 to 400,000 clones, over 65% appearing once. The chain carries TRBV6-5 and TRBJ1-1; D unresolved. The clonotype originates from a man aged 30-40 years in good health. The sample taken for sequencing was memory CD4+ T cells sorted from blood. Subset: CD45RA-negative fraction. This CDR3 is CASSVGRLAAEAFF. CDR3 DNA: TGTGCCAGCAGCGTCGGCAGGTTGGCAGCTGAAGCTTTCTTT.